Each of the 2 T cell receptor beta chains below was sequenced from the same sample in a study of human T cells and chemical hapten exposure. Time point described: patch test 1, 2 weeks after DPC sensitization. Treatment in this sample: therapeutic diphenylcyclopropenone sensitization with weekly scalp DPC. TCRdb re-derived calls from the RACE reads in MiXCR, one entry per CDR3 protein. Found here are some 350,000 distinct CDR3 sequences, about 7% of them singletons; the top ten hold about 8%. This specimen consisted of whole blood, obtained in connection with sensitization to the hapten diphenylcyclopropenone (DPC). Source of these receptors: a woman younger than 30 with alopecia areata. Some clones in this sample may be carry-over from other donors' samples.

The sample holds many counts of this clonotype. The chain combines TRBV3-1 with TRBJ2-2; D is unclear. Per the germline V gene, CDR1 is LGHDT and CDR2 is YNNKEL (reference sequence). The V and J ends lost 3 bases and 4 bases respectively, with 9 bases between them. CDR3 length: 14 residues. The CDR3 protein is CASSHGAVTGELFF. The CDR3 DNA follows: TGTGCCAGCAGCCATGGTGCGGTCACCGGGGAGCTGTTTTTT.

The V gene is TRBV19, the J gene TRBJ2-3; the match to TRBD2 covers 7 bases. V was pared by 5 bases and J by 2 bases, with 7 bases of the junction left unmatched. Germline-derived CDR1 and CDR2 are LNHDA and SQIVND (reference sequence). There are 15 residues in the CDR3. CDR3 sequence (DNA): TGTGCCAGTAGTCCCCGGGAGGTTCTCACAGATACGCAGTATTTT. This encodes CASSPREVLTDTQYF.